This T cell receptor (beta chain) emerged from a study of blood T cells in healthy people across ages. It was with a sample-barcoded 5' primer and a J-beta primer mix that a second PCR of roughly 7 to 12 cycles was run. Each single sample gave us at least 2.5 million CDR3-containing paired-end reads. Using its own MiXCR run on the 5' RACE reads, TCRdb lists one record per CDR3 protein. The sample lists 550,000 to 750,000 distinct CDR3 sequences, around 20% seen once, with around 3.4% in the top ten. J lost 2 bases, V lost 7 bases, and 1 base had no gene match. Germline assignment: CDR1 MNHEY and CDR2 SVGEGT. The CDR3 is made up of 12 amino acids. The count of this clonotype is one. Isolated per sample were at least 7 million PBMCs.

This TCR was recovered from a man aged 70 or older in good health. The material sequenced was blood. The rearrangement links TRBV6-2 or TRBV6-3 to TRBJ1-2; 7 bases map to TRBD1. CDR3 nucleotide sequence: TGTGCCAGCAAGGACAGGAACTATGGCTACACCTTC. Translating it yields CASKDRNYGYTF.